This TCR beta chain was retrieved from a study of cytomegalovirus exposure and HLA in healthy donors. The PCR had 60 Vbeta and 13 Jbeta primers. TCRdb keeps only in-frame clones here, not all; method: immunoSEQ multiplex PCR. The sample lists under 200,000 clones, 79% seen once, with approximately 0.7% in the top ten. This clone was observed a handful of times. Its antigen is not known. General study points: When analyzed later, the rates of TCR association showed variation by HLA locus, with DRB1 the most and HLA-C the fewest. A later analysis linked a missense variant in DCLRE1C to the trimming of TCR beta V and J genes. There were several of the most significant clusters that appeared linked to common viral pathogens in a later analysis.

V lost 6 bases, J lost 6 bases, and 15 bases lay in between. The CDR3 is made up of 14 amino acids. From germline, CDR1 is MNHNY and CDR2 SVGAGI (reference sequence). The sample taken for sequencing was PBMCs. V is TRBV6-6 and J is TRBJ1-5; maybe TRBD1 (6 bases). This clonotype originated in a woman aged 40 to 55 in good health and CMV-seronegative. CDR3 amino acids: CASRETGTGQPQHF. The DNA of the CDR3 is TGTGCCAGCAGGGAAACAGGGACCGGTCAGCCCCAGCATTTT.